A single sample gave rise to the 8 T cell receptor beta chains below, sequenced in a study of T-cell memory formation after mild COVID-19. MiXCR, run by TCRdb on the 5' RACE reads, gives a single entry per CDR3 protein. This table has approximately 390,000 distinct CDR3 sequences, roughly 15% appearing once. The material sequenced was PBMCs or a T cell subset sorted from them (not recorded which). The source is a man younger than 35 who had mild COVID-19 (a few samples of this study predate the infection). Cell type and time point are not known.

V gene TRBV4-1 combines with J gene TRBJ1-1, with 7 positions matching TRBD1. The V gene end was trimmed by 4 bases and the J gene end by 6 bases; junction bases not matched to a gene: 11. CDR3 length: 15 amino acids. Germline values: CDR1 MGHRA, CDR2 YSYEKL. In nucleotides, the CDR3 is TGCGCCAGCAGCCGCCGGGACAGCGAAGTCGCTGAAGCTTTCTTT. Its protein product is CASSRRDSEVAEAFF.

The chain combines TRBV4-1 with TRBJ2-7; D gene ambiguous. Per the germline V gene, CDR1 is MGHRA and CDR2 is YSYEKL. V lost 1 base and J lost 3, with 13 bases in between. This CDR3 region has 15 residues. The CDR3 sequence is CASSQGTAVLYEQYF. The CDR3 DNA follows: TGCGCCAGCAGCCAAGGCACGGCAGTCCTCTACGAGCAGTACTTC.

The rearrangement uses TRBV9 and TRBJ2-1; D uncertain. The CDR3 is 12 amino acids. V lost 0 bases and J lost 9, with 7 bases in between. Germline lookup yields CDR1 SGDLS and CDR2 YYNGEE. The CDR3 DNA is TGTGCCAGCAGCGTAGTTAAGGGTGAGCAGTTCTTC. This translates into CASSVVKGEQFF.

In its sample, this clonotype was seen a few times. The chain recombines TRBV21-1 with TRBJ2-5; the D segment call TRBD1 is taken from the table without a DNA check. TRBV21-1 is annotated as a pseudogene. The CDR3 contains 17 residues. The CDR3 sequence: CASSTRFGAPKRETQYF. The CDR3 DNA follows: TGTGCCAGCAGCACCCGGTTTGGGGCGCCGAAAAGGGAGACCCAGTACTTC.

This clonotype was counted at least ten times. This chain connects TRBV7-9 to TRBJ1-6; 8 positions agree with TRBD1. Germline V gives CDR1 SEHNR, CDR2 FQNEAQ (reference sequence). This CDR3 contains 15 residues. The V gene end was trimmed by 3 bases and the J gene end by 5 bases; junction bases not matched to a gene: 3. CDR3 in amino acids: CASSLPDRDNSPLHF. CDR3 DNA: TGTGCCAGCAGCTTGCCGGACAGGGATAATTCACCCCTCCACTTT.

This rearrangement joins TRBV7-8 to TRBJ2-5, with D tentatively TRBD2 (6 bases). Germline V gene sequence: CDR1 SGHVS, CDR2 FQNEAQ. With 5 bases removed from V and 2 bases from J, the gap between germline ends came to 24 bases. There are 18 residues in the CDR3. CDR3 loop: CASSQPLGGGDGQETQYF. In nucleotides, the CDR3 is TGTGCCAGCAGCCAACCCCTCGGTGGCGGGGACGGTCAAGAGACCCAGTACTTC.

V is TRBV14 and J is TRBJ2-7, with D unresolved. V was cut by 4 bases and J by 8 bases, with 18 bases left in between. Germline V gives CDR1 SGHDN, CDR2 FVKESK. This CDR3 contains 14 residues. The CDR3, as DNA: TGTGCCAGCAGCCCAAGACCGCGGCCGGAGAAGCAGTACTTC. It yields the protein CASSPRPRPEKQYF.

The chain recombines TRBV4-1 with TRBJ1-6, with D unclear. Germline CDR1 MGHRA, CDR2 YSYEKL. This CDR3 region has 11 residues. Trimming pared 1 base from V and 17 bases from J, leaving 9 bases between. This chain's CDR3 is CASSQAGRIHF. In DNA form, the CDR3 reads TGCGCCAGCAGCCAAGCTGGACGAATCCACTTT.